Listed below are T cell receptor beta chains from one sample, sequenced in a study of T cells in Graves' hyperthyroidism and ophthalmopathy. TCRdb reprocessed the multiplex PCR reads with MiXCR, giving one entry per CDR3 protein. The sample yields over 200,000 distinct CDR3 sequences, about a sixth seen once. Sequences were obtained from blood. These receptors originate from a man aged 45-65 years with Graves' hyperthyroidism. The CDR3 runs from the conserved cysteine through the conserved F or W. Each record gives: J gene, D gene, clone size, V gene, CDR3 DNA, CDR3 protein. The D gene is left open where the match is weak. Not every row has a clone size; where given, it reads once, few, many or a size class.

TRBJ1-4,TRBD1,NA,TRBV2,TGTGCCAGCAGGATACAGGGGGCGGCAACTAATGAAAAACTGTTTTTT,CASRIQGAATNEKLFF
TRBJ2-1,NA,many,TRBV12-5,TGTGCTAGTGGTTTGGTACTAGCACGAGACCCCTACAATGAGCAGTTCTTC,CASGLVLARDPYNEQFF
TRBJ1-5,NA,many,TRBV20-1,TGCAGTGCTAGCAGCAGCAATAGCAATCAGCCCCAGCATTTT,CSASSSNSNQPQHF
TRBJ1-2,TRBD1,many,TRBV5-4,TGTGCCAGCAGCCCAGGGACAGGGGAATATGGCTACACCTTC,CASSPGTGEYGYTF
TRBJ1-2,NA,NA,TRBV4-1,TGCGCCAGCAGCCAAACCCTTGGGGGGAGGGATGGCTACACCTTC,CASSQTLGGRDGYTF
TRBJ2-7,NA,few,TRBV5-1,TGCGCCAGCAGCCCGGGGGCATTCTTACCCTACGAGCAGTACTTC,CASSPGAFLPYEQYF
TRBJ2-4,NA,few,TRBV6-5,TGTGCCAGCAGTTACGACGGGGGAAACATTCAGTACTTC,CASSYDGGNIQYF
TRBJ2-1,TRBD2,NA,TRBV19,TGTGCCAGTAGTCTGAGCGGGAGTTTGTACAATGAGCAGTTCTTC,CASSLSGSLYNEQFF
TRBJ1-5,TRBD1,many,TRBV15,TGTGCCGCGGGACAGGGATACGGCAATCAGCCCCAGCATTTT,CAAGQGYGNQPQHF
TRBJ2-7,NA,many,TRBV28,TGTGCCAGCAGTCCCCCTAGCGCTTACAGCTACGAGCAGTACTTC,CASSPPSAYSYEQYF
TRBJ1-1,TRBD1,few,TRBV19,TGTGCCAGTAGTCCCTGGACAGGGGGCACTGAAGCTTTCTTT,CASSPWTGGTEAFF
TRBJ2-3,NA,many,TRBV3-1,TGTGCCAGCAGCATTACCACAGATACGCAGTATTTT,CASSITTDTQYF
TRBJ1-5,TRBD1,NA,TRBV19,TGTGCCAGTAGTAGGGGGACAGGGGGATATCAGCCCCAGCATTTT,CASSRGTGGYQPQHF
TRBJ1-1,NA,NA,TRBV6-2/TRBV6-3,TGTGCCAGCACCTGGACGAGGAACACTGAAGCTTTCTTT,CASTWTRNTEAFF
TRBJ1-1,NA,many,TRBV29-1,TGCAGCGTTGCCTCCCCAGGGGTGAACACTGAAGCTTTCTTT,CSVASPGVNTEAFF
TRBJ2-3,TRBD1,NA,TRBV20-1,TGCAGTGCTAGAGATTGGGACAGGGGGGATACGCAGTATTTT,CSARDWDRGDTQYF
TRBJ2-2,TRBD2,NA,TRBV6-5,TGTGCCAGCAGTTACCTAGCGGGAGTACAAACCGGGGAGCTGTTTTTT,CASSYLAGVQTGELFF
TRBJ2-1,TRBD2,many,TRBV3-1,TGTGCCAGCAGCCAAGCTCCGGGAGGGAATGAGCAGTTCTTC,CASSQAPGGNEQFF
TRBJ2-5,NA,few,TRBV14,TGTGCCAGCAGCCAACCAAGACACCGCCAAGAGACCCAGTACTTC,CASSQPRHRQETQYF
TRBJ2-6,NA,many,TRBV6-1,TGTGCCAGCGGGGGGAGTACTGGGGCCAACGTCCTGACTTTC,CASGGSTGANVLTF
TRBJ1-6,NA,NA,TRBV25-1,TGTGCCAGCAGTGGCCCTAATAATTCACCCCTCCACTTT,CASSGPNNSPLHF
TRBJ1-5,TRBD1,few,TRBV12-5,TGTGCTAGTGGTTTGGTCCCCTCCCTGGGACAGGAGACTTTTGGGAATCAGCCCCAGCATTTT,CASGLVPSLGQETFGNQPQHF
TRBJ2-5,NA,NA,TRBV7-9,TGTGCCAGCAGCCAAGATAAGGCCAGGGGAGGGGAGACCCAGTACTTC,CASSQDKARGGETQYF
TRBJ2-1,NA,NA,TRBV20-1,TGCAGTGCTAGAGATTTCGACAGTGAGCAGTTCTTC,CSARDFDSEQFF
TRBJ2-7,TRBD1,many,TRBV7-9,TGTGCCAGCAGCCCACCAGGACAGGGTTTGTACGAGCAGTACTTC,CASSPPGQGLYEQYF
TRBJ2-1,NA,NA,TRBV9,TGTGCCAGCAGCCCCGTTGGAGAGGCCGCTCGTAATGAGCAGTTCTTC,CASSPVGEAARNEQFF
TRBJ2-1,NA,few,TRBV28,TGTGCCAGCAGTTTGCGGGTGGACAATGAGCAGTTCTTC,CASSLRVDNEQFF
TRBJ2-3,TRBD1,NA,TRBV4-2,TGTGCCAGCAGCCCGACAGGGAGCCTTACAGATACGCAGTATTTT,CASSPTGSLTDTQYF
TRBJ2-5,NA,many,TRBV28,TGTGCCAGCAGTTCCGCAGGGGAAGAAGTTCAAGAGACCCAGTACTTC,CASSSAGEEVQETQYF
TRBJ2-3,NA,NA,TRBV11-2,TGTGCCAGCAGCTTAGCGCAGCGGGATACGCAGTATTTT,CASSLAQRDTQYF
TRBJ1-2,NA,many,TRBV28,TGTGCCAGCAGTCCCGGACAAGCCATCTATGGCTACACCTTC,CASSPGQAIYGYTF
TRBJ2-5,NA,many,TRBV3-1,TGTGCCAGCAGTCGACGGATTCAAGAGACCCAGTACTTC,CASSRRIQETQYF
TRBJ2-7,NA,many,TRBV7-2,TGTGCCAGCAGCCCAGGGCGATATGCCTACGAGCAGTACTTC,CASSPGRYAYEQYF
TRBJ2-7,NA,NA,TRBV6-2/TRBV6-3,TGTGCCAGCCGAGTACCCCGGGGCTACGAGCAGTACTTC,CASRVPRGYEQYF
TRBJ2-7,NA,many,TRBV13,TGTGCCAGCAGCTTAGCGATTAATAGGACCTCCTACGAGCAGTACTTC,CASSLAINRTSYEQYF
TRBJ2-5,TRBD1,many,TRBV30,TGTGCCTGGTCCGGGACAGGGGTGGAGACCCAGTACTTC,CAWSGTGVETQYF